This is a list of T cell receptor beta chains from one sample in a study of T cells after yellow fever vaccination. A single record per CDR3 protein comes from TCRdb applying MiXCR to the 5' RACE reads. The data hold 550,000 or so distinct CDR3 sequences, with roughly 19% observed a single time. The material was PBMCs, obtained 15 days after the yellow fever booster vaccination. These receptor sequences come from a man in his thirties or forties who received the YFV17D yellow fever vaccine. Both conserved end residues are part of each CDR3. The order of the fields is clone size, J gene, V gene, D gene, CDR3 protein, CDR3 DNA. D genes are given only for firm matches. Rows give clone size only sometimes, using once, few, many, or a class for an expanded clone.

size: few
J: TRBJ2-7
V: TRBV20-1
D: NA
CDR3: CSAIARGAYEQYF
DNA: TGCAGTGCTATCGCCCGCGGGGCCTACGAGCAGTACTTC

size: few
J: TRBJ2-7
V: TRBV6-2/TRBV6-3
D: NA
CDR3: CASLPGPTYYEQYF
DNA: TGTGCCAGCCTGCCAGGGCCTACCTACTACGAGCAGTACTTC

size: NA
J: TRBJ2-7
V: TRBV29-1
D: TRBD1
CDR3: CSVEDVGDRGVYEQYF
DNA: TGCAGCGTTGAAGATGTGGGGGACAGGGGCGTGTACGAGCAGTACTTC

size: NA
J: TRBJ1-1
V: TRBV14
D: NA
CDR3: CASSPPGYAEAFF
DNA: TGTGCCAGCAGCCCCCCGGGGTACGCTGAAGCTTTCTTT

size: few
J: TRBJ1-3
V: TRBV6-1
D: NA
CDR3: CASREGSGNTIYF
DNA: TGTGCCAGCCGGGAAGGATCTGGAAACACCATATATTTT

size: NA
J: TRBJ2-2
V: TRBV10-2
D: NA
CDR3: CASSASRATGELFF
DNA: TGCGCCAGCAGCGCCTCTCGAGCAACCGGGGAGCTGTTTTTT

size: NA
J: TRBJ1-5
V: TRBV18
D: NA
CDR3: CASSQQGTQPQHF
DNA: TGTGCCAGCTCACAGCAGGGGACTCAGCCCCAGCATTTT

size: NA
J: TRBJ1-4
V: TRBV7-9
D: TRBD1
CDR3: CASNSEDREKLFF
DNA: TGTGCCAGCAACTCTGAGGACAGGGAAAAACTGTTTTTT

size: few
J: TRBJ2-1
V: TRBV5-5
D: TRBD2
CDR3: CASSPSGRGYEQFF
DNA: TGTGCCAGCAGCCCTAGCGGGAGAGGGTATGAGCAGTTCTTC

size: NA
J: TRBJ2-4
V: TRBV7-2
D: NA
CDR3: CASSPPGLKRENIQYF
DNA: TGTGCCAGCAGCCCCCCGGGCCTAAAAAGGGAAAACATTCAGTACTTC

size: few
J: TRBJ2-7
V: TRBV7-6
D: TRBD2
CDR3: CASSFTPLAGGPTYEQYF
DNA: TGTGCCAGCAGCTTCACCCCCTTAGCGGGAGGCCCTACCTACGAGCAGTACTTC

size: NA
J: TRBJ1-5
V: TRBV6-1
D: NA
CDR3: CASSDGPAGGQPQHF
DNA: TGTGCCAGCAGTGATGGACCCGCGGGAGGACAGCCCCAGCATTTT

size: NA
J: TRBJ2-7
V: TRBV10-3
D: TRBD2
CDR3: CAISESRLAGTVYEQYF
DNA: TGTGCCATCAGTGAGTCCCGCCTAGCGGGGACCGTCTACGAGCAGTACTTC

size: few
J: TRBJ2-3
V: TRBV12-3/TRBV12-4
D: NA
CDR3: CASRSSEDTQYF
DNA: TGTGCCAGCAGGAGCTCAGAGGATACGCAGTATTTT

size: NA
J: TRBJ2-7
V: TRBV20-1
D: TRBD2
CDR3: CSATRGLAGSHYEQYF
DNA: TGCAGTGCGACACGGGGACTAGCGGGTTCCCACTACGAGCAGTACTTC

size: few
J: TRBJ2-7
V: TRBV7-2
D: TRBD1
CDR3: CASSSGTAVSYEQYF
DNA: TGTGCCAGCAGTTCCGGGACAGCCGTCTCCTACGAGCAGTACTTC

size: NA
J: TRBJ1-5
V: TRBV12-3/TRBV12-4
D: NA
CDR3: CASSLQGISNQPQHF
DNA: TGTGCCAGCAGTCTACAGGGAATCAGCAATCAGCCCCAGCATTTT

size: few
J: TRBJ2-7
V: TRBV20-1
D: TRBD2
CDR3: CSARGTSGSGYEQYF
DNA: TGCAGTGCTAGAGGGACTAGCGGGAGTGGCTACGAGCAGTACTTC

size: NA
J: TRBJ2-3
V: TRBV30
D: NA
CDR3: CAWSGLRDGILTDTQYF
DNA: TGTGCCTGGAGCGGACTCAGGGACGGGATCCTCACAGATACGCAGTATTTT

size: NA
J: TRBJ2-7
V: TRBV20-1
D: NA
CDR3: CSAESGPYEQYF
DNA: TGCAGTGCAGAGAGCGGCCCCTACGAGCAGTACTTC

size: NA
J: TRBJ2-1
V: TRBV7-9
D: TRBD1
CDR3: CASSPRQGRKFF
DNA: TGTGCCAGCAGCCCCCGACAGGGTAGGAAGTTCTTC

size: few
J: TRBJ2-1
V: TRBV7-2
D: NA
CDR3: CASASRGTMSEQFF
DNA: TGTGCCAGCGCCTCGAGGGGGACTATGAGTGAGCAGTTCTTC

size: NA
J: TRBJ2-5
V: TRBV7-2
D: TRBD1
CDR3: CASSRKGAGETQYF
DNA: TGTGCCAGCAGCCGAAAGGGGGCGGGAGAGACCCAGTACTTC